This passage covers 10 T cell receptor beta chains from one sample sequenced in a study of T-cell memory formation after mild COVID-19. Each CDR3 protein is one row after TCRdb ran MiXCR on the 5' RACE reads. This table holds 350,000 to 450,000 distinct CDR3 sequences, 20% found once. Sequences were obtained from PBMCs or a T cell subset sorted from them (not recorded which). The receptors stem from an adult woman who had mild COVID-19 (a few samples of this study predate the infection). Cell type and time point are not known.

This rearrangement joins TRBV3-1 to TRBJ2-1; 12 bases are a match to TRBD2. V shed 5 bases, J shed 7 bases, and the junction held 6 bases outside the gene matches. The V gene's germline CDR1 is LGHDT and CDR2 YNNKEL (reference sequence). The CDR3 is made up of 15 amino acids. The CDR3 region has the DNA TGTGCCAGCAGCTTCGGACTAGCGGGACGGAATGAGCAGTTCTTC. Protein: CASSFGLAGRNEQFF.

This clonotype was counted only a few times. The genes are TRBV6-5 and TRBJ2-3; 14 bases line up with TRBD2. V trimming: 1 base; J trimming: 0 bases; junction bases outside the gene matches: 3. This CDR3 has 18 amino acids. The germline CDR1 and CDR2 sequences are MNHEY and SVGAGI. The CDR3 loop is CASSYYRTSGRSTDTQYF. DNA of the CDR3: TGTGCCAGCAGTTACTATCGGACTAGCGGGAGGAGCACAGATACGCAGTATTTT.

This clonotype was counted ten times or more. The gene calls are TRBV12-3 or TRBV12-4 and TRBJ2-7; TRBD2 matches 10 bases. CDR3 length: 14 residues. The junction had 10 bases not matched to a gene; V was cut back by 7 bases and J by 7 bases. The DNA of the CDR3 is TGTGCCAGCATCCTAGCGGGAGCTCGTGGAGAGCAGTACTTC. Translation gives CASILAGARGEQYF.

The chain joins TRBV18 to TRBJ1-2; D possibly corresponds to TRBD1 (5 bases). Germline CDR1 and CDR2: KGHSH and LQKENI. Trimming took off 2 bases at V and 8 bases at J, with 15 bases between the two ends. This CDR3 has 14 amino acids. The CDR3 nucleotides read TGTGCCAGCTCACCAGAAGCAGGGTCTCGGGGCTACACCTTC. Translated: CASSPEAGSRGYTF.

This rearrangement joins TRBV6-5 to TRBJ1-6; 8 bases are a match to TRBD1. Germline V gene data show CDR1 as MNHEY and CDR2 as SVGAGI. The CDR3 extends over 14 amino acids. Trimming took 2 bases from V and 10 from J; bases not matched to a gene: 4. CDR3 amino acids: CASSYDRGRSPLHF. As DNA, the CDR3 is TGTGCCAGCAGTTACGACAGGGGACGGTCACCCCTCCACTTT.

A note on this clonotype: A junction end diverges from the germline sequence, so it may reflect a read error. Here the CDR3 reads CSARGGEPYEQYF. The CDR3 DNA sequence: TGCAGTGCGAGAGGCGGCGAGCCCTACGAGCAGTACTTC. The chain employs TRBV20-1 and TRBJ2-7; D is unclear. The CDR3 totals 13 residues. Germline V lookup: CDR1 DFQATT, CDR2 SNEGSKA (reference sequence).

J is TRBJ1-1 and V is TRBV29-1; TRBD1 might be the D (5 bases). Germline CDR1 reads SQVTM; CDR2 reads ANQGSEA. V gave up 5 bases and J gave up 8 bases, with 9 bases separating them. There are 10 residues in the CDR3. CDR3 in DNA: TGCAGCGTTTATTGGACAGAAGCTTTCTTT. Protein product: CSVYWTEAFF.

The sample holds a few counts of this clonotype. The chain carries TRBV9 and TRBJ2-1, with a tentative D call TRBD2 (6 bases). There are 13 residues in the CDR3. CDR1 is SGDLS and CDR2 is YYNGEE in the germline V gene. V dropped 0 bases and J dropped 10 bases, with 11 bases sitting between them. CDR3 in amino acids: CASSVVAGSEQFF. CDR3 coding DNA: TGTGCCAGCAGCGTAGTTGCCGGGAGCGAGCAGTTCTTC.

This clonotype has just a few counts. V is TRBV6-5 and J is TRBJ1-1, with no clear D. V lost 7 bases and J lost 1, with 4 bases in between. Germline CDR1 is MNHEY and CDR2 is SVGAGI. CDR3 length: 11 amino acids. The CDR3: CASKANTEAFF. The CDR3 nucleotides are TGTGCCAGCAAGGCGAACACTGAAGCTTTCTTT.

The chain carries TRBV5-1 and TRBJ2-7; tentatively, D is TRBD1 or TRBD2 (5 bases each). This CDR3 is 14 amino acids long. Germline V gives CDR1 SGHRS, CDR2 YFSETQ. V was cut by 2 bases and J by 6 bases, with 15 bases left in between. The CDR3 sequence is CASSFEGAGGEQYF. CDR3 nucleotide sequence: TGCGCCAGCAGCTTCGAAGGAGCTGGGGGCGAGCAGTACTTC.